One T cell receptor beta chain is described in this entry. Its antigen has not been determined. Per-base qualities were not stored, and no clone one base away is much larger. This sample stems from a study of CXCR3 chemokines and chemotherapy response in bladder cancer (dated by TCRdb to 2022 to 2024). Study-level background: The study examined whether intratumoral CXCR3 chemokine system activity predicted chemotherapy response in human bladder cancer.

Library preparation was by PCR. The data were produced on an Illumina HiSeq 2500. TCRdb itself trimmed the public reads at Q25 with fastp, ran MiXCR and retained productive beta chains. Entries are consolidated by CDR3 protein sequence, retaining the most common genes and DNA. For this sample there are about 5,000 distinct CDR3 sequences; approximately 15% appear just once. The top ten hold around a tenth of the sample. CDR1 DFQATT and CDR2 SNEGSKA are derived from the germline V gene (reference sequence). Trimming leaves V shorter by 3 bases and J shorter by 9 bases, with the junction holding 7 bases beyond the gene matches. The CDR3 numbers 14 residues from cysteine through phenylalanine. The kept DNA is CDR3 alone, 42 bases in frame from the first base.

The V and J segments used are TRBV20-1 and TRBJ1-6; TRBD1 lines up with 8 middle nucleotides. Specimen collection occurred from a patient whose treatment included neoadjuvant chemotherapy. The clonotype comes from a human donor with bladder cancer that responded to neoadjuvant chemotherapy. The CDR3 region: CSASLGQGGSPLHF. At the DNA level, the sequence is TGCAGTGCTAGCCTCGGACAGGGAGGTTCACCCCTCCACTTT.